One sample yielded the 14 T cell receptor beta chains listed below, sequenced in a study of blood T cell repertoires in COVID-19. This table comes from immunoSEQ multiplex PCR, and its TCRdb copy is limited to in-frame clones, with some not included. Of about 220,000 clones listed, roughly 84% are singletons. The sample taken for sequencing was peripheral blood. The receptor set was obtained from an elderly woman with acute or convalescent COVID-19.

This chain joins TRBV7-8 and TRBJ1-6; 8 bases agree with TRBD1. Germline CDR1 SGHVS, CDR2 FQNEAQ. V shed 2 bases, J shed 7 bases, and the junction held 4 bases outside the gene matches. This CDR3 has 15 amino acids. CDR3 loop: CASSLRTGSNSPLHF. As DNA, the CDR3 is TGTGCCAGCAGCTTACGGACAGGGAGCAATTCACCCCTCCACTTT.

The V call is TRBV3-1 (or the pseudogene TRBV3-2), the J call TRBJ2-5; no clear D. V was clipped by 7 bases and J by 2 bases, with 11 bases between them. Germline V gene lookup returns CDR1 LGHDT and CDR2 YNNKEL (reference sequence). The CDR3 extends over 13 amino acids. CDR3 region: CASTRFSQETQYF. The CDR3 coding sequence is TGTGCCAGCACCCGGTTTTCGCAAGAGACCCAGTACTTC.

V usage is TRBV12-3 or TRBV12-4 and J usage is TRBJ2-7; weak D call: TRBD1 (5 bases). Trimming left V 4 bases short and J 2 bases short, with 9 bases between. The CDR3 length is 13 residues. CDR3 coding DNA: TGTGCCAGCAGTTGGGGCAGCCCCTACGAGCAGTACTTC. It yields the protein CASSWGSPYEQYF.

The rearrangement uses TRBV11-3 and TRBJ2-5, with D tentatively TRBD2 (5 bases). V lost 0 bases and J 7 bases, leaving 15 bases between the germline ends. The length of the CDR3 is 15 residues. CDR1 SGHNT and CDR2 YENEEA come from the germline V gene. In DNA, the CDR3 is TGTGCCAGCAGCTTAGATCGGAGTAGCGAGGGGACCCAGTACTTC. As protein: CASSLDRSSEGTQYF.

The J gene is TRBJ1-1, the V gene TRBV2; D is unresolved. This CDR3 has 11 amino acids. Germline V gene lookup returns CDR1 SNHLY and CDR2 FYNNEI. V lost 3 bases, J lost 7 bases, and 6 bases lay in between. The CDR3 sequence: CASSDHYEAFF. For the CDR3, the DNA is TGTGCCAGCAGTGACCACTATGAAGCTTTCTTT.

This sequence joins TRBV7-9 and TRBJ2-3; 9 positions agree with TRBD2. The J segment lost 1 base and the V segment lost 2 bases, leaving 1 base of the junction unmatched. The V gene's germline CDR1 is SEHNR and CDR2 FQNEAQ (reference sequence). The CDR3 runs to 15 residues. CDR3 nucleotides: TGTGCCAGCAGCTTAAGGACTAGCGGCACAGATACGCAGTATTTT. It yields the protein CASSLRTSGTDTQYF.

The CDR3 DNA is TGTGCTAGTGGTTTGGTTTGGGGACAGGGGGGATTTAGGGCTTTCTTT. Translation gives CASGLVWGQGGFRAFF. The J gene is TRBJ1-1, the V gene TRBV12-5, with 11 bases fitting TRBD1. V dropped 0 bases and J dropped 11; count of bases not matched to a gene: 11. The CDR3 totals 16 residues. Germline V CDR1 and CDR2: LGHNT, FRNRAP. Drawing the rest from reference TRBV12-5 and TRBJ1-1, the complete variable domain is DARVTQTPRHKVTEMGQEVTMRCQPILGHNTVFWYRQTMMQGLELLAYFRNRAPLDDSGMPKDRFSAEMPDATLATLKIQPSEPRDSAVYFCASGLVWGQGGFRAFFGQGTRLTVV.

This chain joins TRBV7-9 and TRBJ2-1; tentative D call: TRBD1 (6 bases). Trimming took off 0 bases at V and 6 bases at J, with 12 bases between the two ends. Germline V gives CDR1 SEHNR, CDR2 FQNEAQ (reference sequence). This CDR3 spans 15 amino acids. The CDR3 DNA reads TGTGCCAGCAGCTTAGCACAGGGTAATGTCAATGAGCAGTTCTTC. Its translation: CASSLAQGNVNEQFF. Using reference TRBV7-9 and TRBJ2-1 for the parts outside the CDR3, the full variable domain is DTGVSQNPRHKITKRGQNVTFRCDPISEHNRLYWYRQTLGQGPEFLTYFQNEAQLEKSRLLSDRFSAERPKGSFSTLEIQRTEQGDSAMYLCASSLAQGNVNEQFFGPGTRLTVL.

The chain links TRBV4-3 to TRBJ2-2; D is undetermined. Deletions cut 0 bases from V and 6 bases from J, with 8 bases between. This CDR3 has 14 amino acids. In germline, CDR1 is LGHNA, CDR2 YSLEER. CDR3 in amino acids: CASSQDSGPGELFF. The CDR3 nucleotides are TGCGCCAGCAGCCAAGATTCCGGTCCCGGGGAGCTGTTTTTT.

The chain joins TRBV10-3 to TRBJ1-1, with 8 bases that match TRBD1. J gave up 7 bases and V 8 bases, and 9 bases lay outside the gene matches. Germline assignment: CDR1 ENHRY and CDR2 SYGVKD. The CDR3 has 13 amino acids. CDR3 residues: CAILQDRESEAFF. CDR3 bases: TGTGCCATCCTTCAGGACAGGGAAAGTGAAGCTTTCTTT.

This clone was recorded once. The gene calls are TRBV29-1 and TRBJ2-1, with D possibly matching TRBD2 (6 bases). The V gene lost 8 bases and the J gene lost 9 bases, with 23 bases spanning the gap. This CDR3 has 14 amino acids. Germline V lookup: CDR1 SQVTM, CDR2 ANQGSEA. CDR3 amino acids: CSTTRDSPAGEQFF. The CDR3 DNA is TGCAGCACAACTCGGGACTCTCCAGCGGGTGAGCAGTTCTTC.

The V gene is TRBV27, the J gene TRBJ2-1, with D possibly being TRBD2 (6 bases). Germline V CDR1 and CDR2: MNHEY, SMNVEV (reference sequence). V was shortened by 4 bases and J by 0 bases, with 13 bases between the two germline ends. The CDR3 runs 16 residues. Written as DNA, the CDR3 is TGTGCCAGCAGTTGGGGGGACCCGGGCTCCTACAATGAGCAGTTCTTC. It specifies CASSWGDPGSYNEQFF.

This chain uses TRBV27 with TRBJ1-4, with D perhaps matching TRBD1 (6 bases). From germline, CDR1 is MNHEY and CDR2 SMNVEV (reference sequence). The V gene lost 5 bases and the J gene lost 4 bases, with 11 bases spanning the gap. The CDR3 is 14 residues long. The CDR3 bases are TGTGCCAGCAGTACAGGGTGGGATAATGAAAAACTGTTTTTT. Translated, it gives CASSTGWDNEKLFF. The whole variable domain, remainder taken from reference TRBV27 and TRBJ1-4, is EAQVTQNPRYLITVTGKKLTVTCSQNMNHEYMSWYRQDPGLGLRQIYYSMNVEVTDKGDVPEGYKVSRKEKRNFPLILESPSPNQTSLYFCASSTGWDNEKLFFGSGTQLSVL.

Turning to this clone: Other DNA variants within this sample encode the same CDR3. The chain carries TRBV3-1 (or the pseudogene TRBV3-2) and TRBJ1-2; 11 bases align to TRBD1. Germline loops: CDR1 LGHDT, CDR2 YNNKEL (reference sequence). This CDR3 has 14 residues. Trimming cost V 4 bases and J 5 bases; bases outside gene matches: 3. CDR3 DNA: TGTGCCAGCAGCCCGGGACAGGGGGGTTATGGCTACACCTTC. The encoded protein is CASSPGQGGYGYTF.